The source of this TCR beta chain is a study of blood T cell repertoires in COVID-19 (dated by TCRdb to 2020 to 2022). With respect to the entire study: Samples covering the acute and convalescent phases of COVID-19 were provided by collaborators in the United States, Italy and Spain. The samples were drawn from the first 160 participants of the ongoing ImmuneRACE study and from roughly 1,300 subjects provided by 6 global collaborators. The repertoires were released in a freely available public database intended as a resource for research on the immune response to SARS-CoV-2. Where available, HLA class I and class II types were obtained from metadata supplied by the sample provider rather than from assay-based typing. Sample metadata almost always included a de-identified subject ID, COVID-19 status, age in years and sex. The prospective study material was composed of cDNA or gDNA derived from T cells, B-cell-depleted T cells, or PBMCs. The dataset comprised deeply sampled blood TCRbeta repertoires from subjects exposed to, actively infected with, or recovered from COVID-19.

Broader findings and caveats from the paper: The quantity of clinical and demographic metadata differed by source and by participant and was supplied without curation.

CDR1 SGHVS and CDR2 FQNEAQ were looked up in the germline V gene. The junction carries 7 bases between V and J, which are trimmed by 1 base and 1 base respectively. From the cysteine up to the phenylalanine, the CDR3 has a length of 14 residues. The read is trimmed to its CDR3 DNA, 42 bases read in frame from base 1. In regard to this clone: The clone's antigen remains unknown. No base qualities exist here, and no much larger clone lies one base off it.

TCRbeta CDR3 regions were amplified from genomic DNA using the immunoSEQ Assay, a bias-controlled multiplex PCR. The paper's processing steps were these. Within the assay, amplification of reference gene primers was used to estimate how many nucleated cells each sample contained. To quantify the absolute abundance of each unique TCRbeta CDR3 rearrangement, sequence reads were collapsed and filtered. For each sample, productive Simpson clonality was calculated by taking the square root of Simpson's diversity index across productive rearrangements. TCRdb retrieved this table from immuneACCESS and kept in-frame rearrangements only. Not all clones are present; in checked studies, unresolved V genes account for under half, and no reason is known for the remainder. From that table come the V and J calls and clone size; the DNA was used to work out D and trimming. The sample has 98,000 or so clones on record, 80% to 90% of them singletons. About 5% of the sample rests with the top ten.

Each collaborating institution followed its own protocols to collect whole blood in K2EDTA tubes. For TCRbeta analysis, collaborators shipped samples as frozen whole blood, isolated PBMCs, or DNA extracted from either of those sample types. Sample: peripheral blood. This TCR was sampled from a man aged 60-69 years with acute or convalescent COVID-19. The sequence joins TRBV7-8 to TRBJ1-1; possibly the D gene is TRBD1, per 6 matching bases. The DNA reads TGTGCCAGCAGCTTAGAGGACAGGAACACTGAAGCTTTCTTT. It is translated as CASSLEDRNTEAFF.